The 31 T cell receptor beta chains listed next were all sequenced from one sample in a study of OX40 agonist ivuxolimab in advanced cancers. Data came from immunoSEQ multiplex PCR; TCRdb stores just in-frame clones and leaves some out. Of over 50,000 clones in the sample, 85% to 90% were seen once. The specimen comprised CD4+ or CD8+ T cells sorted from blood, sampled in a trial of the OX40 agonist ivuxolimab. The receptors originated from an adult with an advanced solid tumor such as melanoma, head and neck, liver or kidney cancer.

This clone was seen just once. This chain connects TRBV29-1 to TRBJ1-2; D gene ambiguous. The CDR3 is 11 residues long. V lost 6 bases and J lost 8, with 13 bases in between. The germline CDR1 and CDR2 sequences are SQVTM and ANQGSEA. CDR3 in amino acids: CSVGAERGYTF. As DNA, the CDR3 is TGCAGCGTAGGAGCGGAAAGGGGCTACACCTTC.

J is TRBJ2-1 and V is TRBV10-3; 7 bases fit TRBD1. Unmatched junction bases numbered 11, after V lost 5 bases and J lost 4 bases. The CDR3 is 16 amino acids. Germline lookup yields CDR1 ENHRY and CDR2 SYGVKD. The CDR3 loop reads CAISSSGTDPYNEQFF. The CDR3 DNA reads TGTGCCATCAGTTCTTCCGGGACAGACCCTTACAATGAGCAGTTCTTC.

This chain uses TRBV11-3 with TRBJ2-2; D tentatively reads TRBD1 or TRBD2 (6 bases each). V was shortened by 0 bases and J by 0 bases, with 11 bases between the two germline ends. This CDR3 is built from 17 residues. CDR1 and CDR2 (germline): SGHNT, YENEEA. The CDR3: CASSLDAGHPNTGELFF. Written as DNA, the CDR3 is TGTGCCAGCAGCTTAGACGCGGGACACCCGAACACCGGGGAGCTGTTTTTT.

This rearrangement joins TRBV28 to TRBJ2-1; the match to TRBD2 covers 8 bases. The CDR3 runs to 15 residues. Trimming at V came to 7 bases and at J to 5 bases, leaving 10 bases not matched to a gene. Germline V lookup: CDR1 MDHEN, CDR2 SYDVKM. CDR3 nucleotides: TGTGCCAGCACACCCCCGGGAGGGAGCAACAATGAGCAGTTCTTC. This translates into CASTPPGGSNNEQFF.

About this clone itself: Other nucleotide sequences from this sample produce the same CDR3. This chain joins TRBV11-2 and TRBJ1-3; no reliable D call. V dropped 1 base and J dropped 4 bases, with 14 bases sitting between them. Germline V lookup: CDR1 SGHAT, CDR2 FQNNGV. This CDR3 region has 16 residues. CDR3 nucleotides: TGTGCCAGCAGCTTAGTCCCGGGTTCGTCCGGAAACACCATATATTTT. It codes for CASSLVPGSSGNTIYF.

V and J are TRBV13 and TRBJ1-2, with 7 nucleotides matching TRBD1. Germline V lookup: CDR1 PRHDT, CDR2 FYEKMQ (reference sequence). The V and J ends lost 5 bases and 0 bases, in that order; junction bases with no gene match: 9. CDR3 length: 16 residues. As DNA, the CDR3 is TGTGCCAGCAGCCGCCTAACAGGGGCTACTAACTATGGCTACACCTTC. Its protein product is CASSRLTGATNYGYTF.

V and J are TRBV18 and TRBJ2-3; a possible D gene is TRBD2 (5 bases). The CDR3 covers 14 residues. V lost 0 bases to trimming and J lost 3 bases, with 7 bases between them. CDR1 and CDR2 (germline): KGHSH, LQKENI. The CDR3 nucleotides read TGTGCCAGCTCACCACCTACTAGAACAGATACGCAGTATTTT. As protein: CASSPPTRTDTQYF.

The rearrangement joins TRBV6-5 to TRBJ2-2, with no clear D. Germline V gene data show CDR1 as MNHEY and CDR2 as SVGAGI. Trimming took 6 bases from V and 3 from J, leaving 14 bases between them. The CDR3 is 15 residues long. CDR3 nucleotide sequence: TGTGCCAGCAGCCCTTCAAATGTGTACACCGGGGAGCTGTTTTTT. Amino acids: CASSPSNVYTGELFF.

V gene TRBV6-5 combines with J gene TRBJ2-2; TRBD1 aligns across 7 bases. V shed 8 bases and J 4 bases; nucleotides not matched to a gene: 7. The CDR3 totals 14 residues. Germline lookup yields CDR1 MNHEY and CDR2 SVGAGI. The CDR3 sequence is CASDRERITGELFF. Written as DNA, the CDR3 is TGTGCCAGCGACAGGGAGAGGATCACCGGGGAGCTGTTTTTT.

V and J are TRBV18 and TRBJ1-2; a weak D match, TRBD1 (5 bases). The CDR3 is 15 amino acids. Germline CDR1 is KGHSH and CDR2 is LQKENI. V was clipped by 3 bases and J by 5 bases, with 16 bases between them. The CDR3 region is CASSPRLGGVYGYTF. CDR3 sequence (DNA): TGTGCCAGCTCACCTCGACTGGGGGGGGTTTATGGCTACACCTTC.

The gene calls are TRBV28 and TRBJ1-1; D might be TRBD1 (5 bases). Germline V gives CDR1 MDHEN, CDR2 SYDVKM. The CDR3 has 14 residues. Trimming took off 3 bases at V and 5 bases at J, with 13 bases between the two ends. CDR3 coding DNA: TGTGCCAGCAGTTTGGGTCCGGGGGAGACTGAAGCTTTCTTT. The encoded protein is CASSLGPGETEAFF.

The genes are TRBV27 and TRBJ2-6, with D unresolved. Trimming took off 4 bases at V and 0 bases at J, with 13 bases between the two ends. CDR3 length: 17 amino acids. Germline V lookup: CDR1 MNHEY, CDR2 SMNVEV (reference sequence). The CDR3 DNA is TGTGCCAGCAGTTCAACTCGACCTGACTCTGGGGCCAACGTCCTGACTTTC. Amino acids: CASSSTRPDSGANVLTF. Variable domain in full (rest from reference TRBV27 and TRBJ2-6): EAQVTQNPRYLITVTGKKLTVTCSQNMNHEYMSWYRQDPGLGLRQIYYSMNVEVTDKGDVPEGYKVSRKEKRNFPLILESPSPNQTSLYFCASSSTRPDSGANVLTFGAGSRLTVL.

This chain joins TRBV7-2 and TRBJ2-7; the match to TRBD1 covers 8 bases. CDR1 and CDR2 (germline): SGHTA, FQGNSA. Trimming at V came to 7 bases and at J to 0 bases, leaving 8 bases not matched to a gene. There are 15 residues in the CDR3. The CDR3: CASTPDRGNSYEQYF. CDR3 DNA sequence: TGTGCCAGCACCCCTGACAGGGGAAACTCCTACGAGCAGTACTTC.

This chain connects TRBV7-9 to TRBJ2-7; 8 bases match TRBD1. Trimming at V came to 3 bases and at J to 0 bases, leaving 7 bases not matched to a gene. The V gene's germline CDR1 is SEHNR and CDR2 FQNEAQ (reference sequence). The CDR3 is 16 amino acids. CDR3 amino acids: CASSFTQGTGSYEQYF. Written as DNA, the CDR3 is TGTGCCAGCAGCTTCACCCAAGGGACAGGCTCCTACGAGCAGTACTTC.

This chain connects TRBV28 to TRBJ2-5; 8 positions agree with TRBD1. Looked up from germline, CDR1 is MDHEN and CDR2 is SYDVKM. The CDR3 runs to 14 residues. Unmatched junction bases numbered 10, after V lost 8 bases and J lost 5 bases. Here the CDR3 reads CASRTGGGVETQYF. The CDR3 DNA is TGTGCCAGCCGAACAGGGGGAGGAGTGGAGACCCAGTACTTC.

This chain's CDR3 is CASSLDGLAGGSDTQYF. CDR3 DNA: TGTGCCAGCAGCTTAGACGGTCTAGCGGGGGGTTCGGATACGCAGTATTTT. The chain has TRBV7-2 and TRBJ2-3, with 11 nucleotides matching TRBD2. V lost 1 base, J lost 6 bases, and 9 bases stayed unmatched. CDR1 is SGHTA and CDR2 is FQGNSA in the germline V gene. The CDR3 contains 17 residues.

Here the CDR3 DNA reads TGTGCCAGCAGTGAGGGCCCCAGGTCACCCCTCCACTTT. Residues: CASSEGPRSPLHF. The chain combines TRBV6-4 with TRBJ1-6; no reliable D call. Germline assignment: CDR1 MRHNA and CDR2 SNTAGT. CDR3 length equals 13 residues. Trimming cost V 3 bases and J 10 bases, with 10 bases left between them.

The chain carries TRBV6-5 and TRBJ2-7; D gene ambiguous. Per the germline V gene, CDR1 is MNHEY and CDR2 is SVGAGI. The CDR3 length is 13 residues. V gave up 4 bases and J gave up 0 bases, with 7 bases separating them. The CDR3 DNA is TGTGCCAGCAGTTCGCCTACCTCCTACGAGCAGTACTTC. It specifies CASSSPTSYEQYF.

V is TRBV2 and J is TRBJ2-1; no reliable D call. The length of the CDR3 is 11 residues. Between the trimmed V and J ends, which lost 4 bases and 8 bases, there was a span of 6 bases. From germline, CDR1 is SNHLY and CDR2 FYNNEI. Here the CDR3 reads CASSGTHEQFF. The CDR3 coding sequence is TGTGCCAGCAGTGGGACCCATGAGCAGTTCTTC.

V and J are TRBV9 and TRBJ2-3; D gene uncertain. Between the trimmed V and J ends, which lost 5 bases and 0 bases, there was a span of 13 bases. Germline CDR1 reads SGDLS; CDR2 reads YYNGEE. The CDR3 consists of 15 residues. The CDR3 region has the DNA TGTGCCAGCAGTAGACGCGAATCTAGCACAGATACGCAGTATTTT. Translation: CASSRRESSTDTQYF.

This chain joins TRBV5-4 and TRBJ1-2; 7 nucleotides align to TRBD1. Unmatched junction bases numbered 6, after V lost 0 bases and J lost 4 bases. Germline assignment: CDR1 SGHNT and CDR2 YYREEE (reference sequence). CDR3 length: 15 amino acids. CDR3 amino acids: CASSLETGHFYGYTF. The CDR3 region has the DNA TGTGCCAGCAGCTTGGAGACAGGGCATTTCTATGGCTACACCTTC.

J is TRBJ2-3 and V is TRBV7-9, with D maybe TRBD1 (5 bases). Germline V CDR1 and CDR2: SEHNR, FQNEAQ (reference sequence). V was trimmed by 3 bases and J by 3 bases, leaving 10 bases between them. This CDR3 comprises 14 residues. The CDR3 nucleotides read TGTGCCAGCAGCTTGTCCAGGGAAACAGATACGCAGTATTTT. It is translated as CASSLSRETDTQYF.

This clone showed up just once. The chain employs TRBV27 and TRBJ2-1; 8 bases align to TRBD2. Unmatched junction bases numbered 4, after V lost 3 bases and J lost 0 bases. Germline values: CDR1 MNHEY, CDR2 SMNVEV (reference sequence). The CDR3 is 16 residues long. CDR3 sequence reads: CASSFGGASSYNEQFF. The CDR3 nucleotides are TGTGCCAGCAGTTTCGGGGGGGCGAGCTCCTACAATGAGCAGTTCTTC.

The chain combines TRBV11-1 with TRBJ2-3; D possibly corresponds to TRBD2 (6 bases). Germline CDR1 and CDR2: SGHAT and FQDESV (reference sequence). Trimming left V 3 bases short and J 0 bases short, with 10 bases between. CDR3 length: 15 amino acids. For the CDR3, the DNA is TGTGCCAGCAGCTTTCTAGCGTTTAGCACAGATACGCAGTATTTT. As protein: CASSFLAFSTDTQYF.

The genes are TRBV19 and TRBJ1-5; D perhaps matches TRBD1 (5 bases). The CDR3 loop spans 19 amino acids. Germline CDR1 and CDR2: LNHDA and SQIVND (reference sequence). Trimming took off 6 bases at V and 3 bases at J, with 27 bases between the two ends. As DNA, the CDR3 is TGTGCCAGTAGAAGGGACGGAACCCAAAACGTCCAAATCAATCAGCCCCAGCATTTT. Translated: CASRRDGTQNVQINQPQHF.

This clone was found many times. CDR3 region: CASSTQSGANVLTF. In DNA form, the CDR3 reads TGTGCCAGTAGTACCCAATCTGGGGCCAACGTCCTGACTTTC. V usage is TRBV19 and J usage is TRBJ2-6; no reliable D call. V was trimmed by 4 bases and J by 1 base, leaving 5 bases between them. CDR1 is LNHDA and CDR2 is SQIVND in the germline V gene (reference sequence). The CDR3 consists of 14 residues.

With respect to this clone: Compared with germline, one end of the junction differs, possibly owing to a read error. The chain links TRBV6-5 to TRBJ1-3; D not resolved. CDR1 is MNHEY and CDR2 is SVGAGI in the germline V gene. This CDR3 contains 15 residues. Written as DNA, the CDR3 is TGTGCAAGCAGTCTTAGTCCGGTCTCTGGAAACACCATATATTTT. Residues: CASSLSPVSGNTIYF.

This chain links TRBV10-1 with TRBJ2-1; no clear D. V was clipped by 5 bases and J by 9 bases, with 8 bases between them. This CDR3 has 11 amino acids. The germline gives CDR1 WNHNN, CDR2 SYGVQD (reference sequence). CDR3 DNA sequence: TGCGCCAGCAGTCAGGACGTTGAGCAGTTCTTC. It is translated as CASSQDVEQFF.

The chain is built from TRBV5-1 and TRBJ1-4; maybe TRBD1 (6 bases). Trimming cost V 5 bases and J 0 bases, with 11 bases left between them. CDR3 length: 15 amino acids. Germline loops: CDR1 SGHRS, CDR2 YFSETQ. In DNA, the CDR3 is TGCGCCAGCAGGGGGGGACACGCAACTAATGAAAAACTGTTTTTT. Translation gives CASRGGHATNEKLFF.

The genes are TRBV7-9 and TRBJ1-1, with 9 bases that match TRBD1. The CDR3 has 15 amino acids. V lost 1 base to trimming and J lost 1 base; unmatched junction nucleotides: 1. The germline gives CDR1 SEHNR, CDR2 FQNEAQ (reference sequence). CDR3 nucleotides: TGTGCCAGCAGCTTAGAGGGACAGGGGAACACTGAAGCTTTCTTT. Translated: CASSLEGQGNTEAFF.

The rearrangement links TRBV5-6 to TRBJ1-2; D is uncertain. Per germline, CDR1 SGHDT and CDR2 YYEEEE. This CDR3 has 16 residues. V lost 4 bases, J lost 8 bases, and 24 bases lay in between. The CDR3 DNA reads TGTGCCAGCAGCCCGGGAAGCCCTAGGGCCCTGGGAGGCTACACCTTC. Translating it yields CASSPGSPRALGGYTF.